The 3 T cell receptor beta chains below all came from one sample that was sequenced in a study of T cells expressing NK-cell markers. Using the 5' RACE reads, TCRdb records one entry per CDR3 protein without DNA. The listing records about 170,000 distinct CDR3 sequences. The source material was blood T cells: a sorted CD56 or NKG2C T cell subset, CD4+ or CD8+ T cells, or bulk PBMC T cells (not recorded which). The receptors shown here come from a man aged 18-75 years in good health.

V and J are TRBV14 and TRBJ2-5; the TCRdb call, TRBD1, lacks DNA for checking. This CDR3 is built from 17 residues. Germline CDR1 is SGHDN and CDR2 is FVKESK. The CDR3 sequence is CASSQEGQWGGEETQYF.

CDR3 amino acids: CASSQGAGQETQYF. J is TRBJ2-5 and V is TRBV4-1; with no DNA, the TCRdb D assignment of TRBD1 cannot be verified. This CDR3 has 14 residues. Per germline, CDR1 MGHRA and CDR2 YSYEKL.

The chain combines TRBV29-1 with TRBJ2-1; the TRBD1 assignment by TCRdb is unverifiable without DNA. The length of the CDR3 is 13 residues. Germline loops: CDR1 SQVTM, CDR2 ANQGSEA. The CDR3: CSGSGQGGNEQFF.